This is a list of T cell receptor beta chains from one sample in a study of T cell responses to AZD1222 COVID-19 vaccine. TCRdb's table, derived via immunoSEQ multiplex PCR, lists solely in-frame clones and lacks some. The table lists tens of thousands of clones, 92% of them singletons. Sequenced here: peripheral blood, sampled 28 days after the second AZD1222 dose. The receptors derive from an adult who received the AZD1222 COVID-19 vaccine. Each CDR3 is given with its conserved first and last residue. A D gene is named only where the DNA matches it firmly. Only part of the rows carry a size: once, few, many, or a class if the clone is expanded.

cdr3_nt	cdr3_aa	d_call	v_call	j_call	clone_size
TGTGCCAGCAGCTTCTCCAGGGGATCCTACGAGCAGTACTTC	CASSFSRGSYEQYF	-	TRBV9	TRBJ2-7	-
TGCGCCAGCAGCTTGGCACAGGACTCCTACAATGAGCAGTTCTTC	CASSLAQDSYNEQFF	-	TRBV5-1	TRBJ2-1	-
TGTGCCAGCAGCCCCGAAAGCGGGAGGCCCCACGAGCAGTACTTC	CASSPESGRPHEQYF	TRBD2	TRBV13	TRBJ2-7	-
TGTGCCAGCAGTGATCCGGGTCCCTCTCAGCCCCAGCATTTT	CASSDPGPSQPQHF	-	TRBV6-1	TRBJ1-5	once
TGTGCCAGCAGGGGGACAGCGGCCTCGGGGGGCTACACCTTC	CASRGTAASGGYTF	TRBD1	TRBV2	TRBJ1-2	-
TGTGCCAGCAGTACAGGGCTCAATCAGCCCCAGCATTTT	CASSTGLNQPQHF	-	TRBV27	TRBJ1-5	-
TGTGCCAGCAGCTTGGACCGGGACGGCTGGCTCTCTGGGGCCAACGTCCTGACTTTC	CASSLDRDGWLSGANVLTF	-	TRBV5-4	TRBJ2-6	once
TGTGCCAGTAGTATAGGGACTAGTACCCCCGACGAGCAGTACTTC	CASSIGTSTPDEQYF	TRBD2	TRBV19	TRBJ2-7	-
TGTGCCAGCAGCCTCTCGGGTAGTCTAAACTATGGCTACACCTTC	CASSLSGSLNYGYTF	-	TRBV27	TRBJ1-2	-
TGTGCCAGCAGCTCATGGGGCAGGGCGACCTATGGCTACACCTTC	CASSSWGRATYGYTF	-	TRBV7-8	TRBJ1-2	-
TGCAGCGCTGTCGACACTGAAGCTTTCTTT	CSAVDTEAFF	-	TRBV29-1	TRBJ1-1	-
TGCGCCACCAGCGAGACGGCCTCCTACGAGCAGTACTTC	CATSETASYEQYF	-	TRBV10-2	TRBJ2-7	-
TGCAGTGCTAGTATAAGGAGGGGAGCCTACAATGAGCAGTTCTTC	CSASIRRGAYNEQFF	-	TRBV20-1	TRBJ2-1	-
TGTGCCAGTAGTATAGATCGGGAGGGATACAATGAGCAGTTCTTC	CASSIDREGYNEQFF	TRBD2	TRBV19	TRBJ2-1	-
TGCGCCAGCAGCCCGGGACTAGCGGCTTCGGGTGAGACCCAGTACTTC	CASSPGLAASGETQYF	TRBD2	TRBV4-1	TRBJ2-5	-
TGTGCCAGCAGCCCCGTTGGGACTAGCGGAATGGCGCAGTTCTTC	CASSPVGTSGMAQFF	TRBD2	TRBV7-9	TRBJ2-1	-
TGTGCCAGCAGTTCCGGAGGGGTCAATGAGCAGTTCTTC	CASSSGGVNEQFF	-	TRBV7-6	TRBJ2-1	-
TGTGCCAGCAGCGTAGGTGCGGGGATGCACCAAGAGACCCAGTACTTC	CASSVGAGMHQETQYF	-	TRBV9	TRBJ2-5	-
TGTGCCAGCAGTGCAGACAGGGCAGGCAATCAGCCCCAGCATTTT	CASSADRAGNQPQHF	TRBD1	TRBV6-4	TRBJ1-5	-
TGCGCCAGCAGCTCGCAGGAAGGACAGCACTATGGCTACACCTTC	CASSSQEGQHYGYTF	-	TRBV5-1	TRBJ1-2	-